This record covers a single T cell receptor beta chain. The germline V gene has CDR1 SNHLY and CDR2 FYNNEI. V lost 6 bases and J lost 7, with 6 bases in between. The CDR3 runs 10 residues. Authors' methods: Estimation of nucleated cell counts was performed using reference gene primer amplification. The protocol was immunoSEQ multiplex PCR, while the TCRdb copy is restricted to in-frame clones and leaves out a portion. That table is the source of V, J and clone size, and D and trimming were worked out from the DNA. The table has roughly 430,000 clones, roughly 86% seen once; the top ten hold roughly 2%. The record originates from a study of blood T cell repertoires in COVID-19. Study-wide background: Some COVID-19 samples were acute and others convalescent; all came from the United States, Italy and Spain.

The sample comprised PBMCs or T cells enriched from blood (not recorded which). V is TRBV2 and J is TRBJ1-2, with D possibly being TRBD1 (6 bases). The clonotype originates from a woman aged 40 to 50 with acute COVID-19. In nucleotides, the CDR3 is TGTGCCAGCAGAGGGGGTGGCTACACCTTC. It translates to CASRGGGYTF.